This T cell receptor beta chain was profiled in a study of sequential checkpoint blockade in melanoma. Study-level information: Patients were randomized 1:1 to nivolumab-then-ipilimumab or ipilimumab-then-nivolumab first-line. After both sequences, patients received maintenance nivolumab.

The germline V gene encodes CDR1 LNHDA and CDR2 SQIVND (reference sequence). This CDR3 is built from 12 residues. The V end was cut by 3 bases, the J end by 8 bases, with 8 bases between. TCRdb's table, derived via immunoSEQ multiplex PCR, lists solely in-frame clones and lacks some. The sample carries 9,500 to 11,000 clones, under 85% recorded once. This sample's treatment: randomized to nivolumab then ipilimumab (arm A) or the reverse (arm B). DNA-damaging chemotherapy had not been given to any patient beforehand. From thawed PBMCs, live CD3+CD8+ cells negative for CD19 and CD56 were sorted. The material was CD8+ T cells sorted from blood (inferred from file names), obtained from a patient given nivolumab and ipilimumab in sequence. The J gene is TRBJ2-4, the V gene TRBV19; D possibly corresponds to TRBD1 (5 bases). The TCR comes from a human donor with melanoma. For the CDR3, the DNA is TGTGCCAGTAGTATCGGCAGGGACATTCAGTACTTC. Residues: CASSIGRDIQYF.